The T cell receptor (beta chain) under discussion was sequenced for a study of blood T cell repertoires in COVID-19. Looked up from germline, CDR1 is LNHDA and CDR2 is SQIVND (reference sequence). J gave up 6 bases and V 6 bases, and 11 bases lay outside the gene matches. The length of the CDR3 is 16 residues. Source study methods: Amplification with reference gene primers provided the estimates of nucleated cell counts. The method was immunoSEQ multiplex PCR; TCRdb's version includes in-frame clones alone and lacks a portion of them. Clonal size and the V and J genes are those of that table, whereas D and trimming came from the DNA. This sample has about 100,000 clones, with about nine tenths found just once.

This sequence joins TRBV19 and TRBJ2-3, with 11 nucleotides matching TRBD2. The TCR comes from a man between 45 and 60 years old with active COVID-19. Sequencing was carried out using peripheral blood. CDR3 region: CASSPQTSGARDTQYF. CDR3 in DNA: TGTGCCAGTAGCCCCCAGACTAGCGGGGCGAGGGATACGCAGTATTTT.